The rows below give T cell receptor beta chains drawn from one sample of a study of cytomegalovirus exposure and HLA in healthy donors. TCRdb's copy holds only in-frame clones and misses some; the assay was immunoSEQ multiplex PCR. The sample has roughly 240,000 clones, roughly 84% seen once; the top ten hold 0.2% to 0.25%. Material for sequencing was PBMCs. These receptors were obtained from a girl aged 2 to 10 in good health and CMV-seronegative. CDR3s include the opening cysteine and the closing phenylalanine or tryptophan. D genes are given only for firm matches. The size field is filled for only some rows; it gives once, few, many or a size class.

j_call clone_size d_call v_call cdr3_aa cdr3_nt
TRBJ1-2 NA TRBD1 TRBV7-8 CASSLRETGPGYTF TGTGCCAGCAGCTTGAGAGAGACAGGGCCTGGCTACACCTTC
TRBJ2-7 NA NA TRBV14 CASSQVSGQIYEQYF TGTGCCAGCAGCCAAGTTTCCGGACAAATCTACGAGCAGTACTTC
TRBJ1-1 NA TRBD1 TRBV6-6 CASSDRDSPGEAFF TGTGCCAGCAGTGACCGGGACAGTCCGGGGGAAGCTTTCTTT
TRBJ2-7 NA NA TRBV20-1 CSARAVREQYF TGCAGTGCTAGAGCAGTACGCGAGCAGTACTTC
TRBJ1-5 NA TRBD1 TRBV6-1 CASSDSTGGQPQHF TGTGCCAGCAGTGATTCGACAGGGGGTCAGCCCCAGCATTTT
TRBJ2-3 once TRBD2 TRBV4-2 CASSHLPPGGSSTDTQYF TGTGCCAGCAGCCACCTACCACCGGGGGGTTCAAGCACAGATACGCAGTATTTT
TRBJ1-1 NA NA TRBV5-1 CASSLVGANTEAFF TGCGCCAGCAGCTTGGTAGGGGCAAACACTGAAGCTTTCTTT
TRBJ2-3 NA TRBD2 TRBV2 CASSERTGGPLTDTQYF TGTGCCAGCAGTGAAAGGACGGGAGGGCCTTTGACAGATACGCAGTATTTT
TRBJ2-6 NA TRBD1 TRBV2 CASTGQGLSGANVLTF TGTGCCAGCACAGGACAGGGCTTATCTGGGGCCAACGTCCTGACTTTC
TRBJ2-5 NA TRBD1 TRBV4-1 CASSPRQGLRETQYF TGCGCCAGCAGCCCTCGACAGGGATTAAGAGAGACCCAGTACTTC
TRBJ1-2 NA TRBD1 TRBV19 CATTGQYYGYTF TGTGCCACTACGGGACAGTACTATGGCTACACCTTC
TRBJ2-5 NA NA TRBV6-6 CASRGRGETQYF TGTGCCAGCAGGGGCCGGGGGGAGACCCAGTACTTC
TRBJ1-2 few TRBD1 TRBV30 CACSGTGIYGYTF TGTGCCTGTTCCGGGACAGGAATATATGGCTACACCTTC
TRBJ2-1 NA TRBD2 TRBV30 CAWTPRTSGNNEQFF TGTGCCTGGACCCCTAGGACTAGCGGGAACAATGAGCAGTTCTTC
TRBJ2-7 NA TRBD1 TRBV7-9 CASSMVSTGGEQYF TGTGCCAGCAGCATGGTTTCAACAGGGGGCGAGCAGTACTTC
TRBJ1-5 once NA TRBV6-1 CACRKTGTNQPQHF TGTGCCTGTAGAAAGACCGGGACTAATCAGCCCCAGCATTTT
TRBJ2-2 NA TRBD2 TRBV7-9 CASSYSGGVNTGELFF TGTGCCAGCAGCTATAGCGGGGGCGTGAACACCGGGGAGCTGTTTTTT
TRBJ2-2 once TRBD2 TRBV11-2 CASSPLALGELFF TGTGCCAGCAGCCCACTAGCGCTTGGGGAGCTGTTTTTT
TRBJ2-5 NA NA TRBV9 CASSVAGAGETQYF TGTGCCAGCAGCGTAGCTGGAGCGGGAGAGACCCAGTACTTC
TRBJ2-3 once NA TRBV13 CATHAGITDTQYF TGTGCAACACACGCAGGGATCACAGATACGCAGTATTTT
TRBJ2-5 NA TRBD2 TRBV4-1 CASSQDNSLHSGRSGGRETQYF TGCGCCAGCAGCCAAGACAATAGTTTACATAGCGGGAGGAGTGGTGGTAGAGAGACCCAGTACTTC
TRBJ2-1 NA TRBD2 TRBV15 CATSSQGLAGEGQFF TGTGCCACCAGCAGCCAAGGACTAGCGGGAGAGGGGCAGTTCTTC
TRBJ2-3 NA NA TRBV5-1 CASSSGFVDSTDTQYF TGCGCCAGCAGCTCGGGATTCGTCGATAGCACAGATACGCAGTATTTT
TRBJ1-6 NA TRBD1 TRBV6-1 CASQTGTLNSPLHF TGTGCCTCCCAGACAGGGACCTTGAATTCACCCCTCCACTTT
TRBJ2-3 NA TRBD2 TRBV30 CAWSVFLVTSGSTDTQYF TGTGCCTGGAGTGTATTTCTGGTCACTAGCGGGAGCACAGATACGCAGTATTTT
TRBJ2-5 NA NA TRBV4-1 CASSLASPFQETQYF TGCGCCAGCAGCCTGGCCTCCCCTTTCCAAGAGACCCAGTACTTC
TRBJ2-1 once NA TRBV29-1 CSVEEGSGIWGDEQFF TGCAGCGTTGAAGAAGGTAGCGGCATATGGGGGGATGAGCAGTTCTTC
TRBJ1-1 NA TRBD1 TRBV27 CASSLGTGTRTEAFF TGTGCCAGCAGTTTAGGGACAGGGACGCGCACTGAAGCTTTCTTT
TRBJ1-2 NA TRBD1 TRBV28 CASSLGGQGGNYGYTF TGTGCCAGCAGTTTAGGAGGACAGGGGGGTAACTATGGCTACACCTTC
TRBJ2-7 NA NA TRBV30 CAWSVQFESYEQYF TGTGCCTGGAGTGTACAGTTTGAATCCTACGAGCAGTACTTC
TRBJ2-5 once TRBD1 TRBV4-2 CASSQATGGTETQYF TGTGCCAGCAGCCAAGCAACAGGGGGCACGGAGACCCAGTACTTC
TRBJ2-1 NA NA TRBV6-6 CASTLVVASSYNEQFF TGTGCCAGCACCCTAGTAGTGGCGAGCTCCTACAATGAGCAGTTCTTC
TRBJ1-6 NA NA TRBV11-2 CASSLARANSPLHF TGTGCCAGCAGCTTAGCCAGGGCCAATTCACCCCTCCACTTT
TRBJ2-3 few NA TRBV5-1 CASRPVSTDTQYF TGCGCCAGCAGGCCAGTTTCCACAGATACGCAGTATTTT
TRBJ2-7 NA NA TRBV11-2 CASRSPGHGVYEQYF TGTGCCAGCAGGTCGCCGGGACACGGGGTTTACGAGCAGTACTTC
TRBJ2-6 NA TRBD1 TRBV20-1 CSARQGSTF TGCAGTGCGCGACAGGGATCGACTTTC
TRBJ2-7 NA TRBD2 TRBV4-1 CASSQEGLAGYEQYF TGCGCCAGCAGCCAAGAAGGGCTAGCGGGTTACGAGCAGTACTTC
TRBJ1-2 once NA TRBV6-5 CASSYGRGNYGYTF TGTGCCAGCAGTTACGGTCGGGGTAACTATGGCTACACCTTC
TRBJ2-7 NA TRBD2 TRBV29-1 CSVHGTSGSPYEQYF TGCAGCGTGCACGGGACTAGCGGGAGCCCCTACGAGCAGTACTTC
TRBJ2-3 NA NA TRBV5-1 CASSPAAPTDTQYF TGCGCCAGCAGCCCAGCGGCCCCCACAGATACGCAGTATTTT
TRBJ1-1 NA NA TRBV5-1 CASSLMPGTEAFF TGCGCCAGCAGCTTGATGCCGGGGACTGAAGCTTTCTTT
TRBJ2-5 once TRBD1 TRBV5-4 CASSQMRQGAQETQYF TGTGCCAGCAGCCAAATGCGACAGGGGGCTCAGGAGACCCAGTACTTC
TRBJ2-5 NA NA TRBV7-7 CASPGQANF TGTGCCAGCCCTGGGCAGGCCAACTTC
TRBJ1-2 NA NA TRBV19 CASSIDRGESYTF TGTGCCAGTAGTATAGATCGGGGGGAAAGCTACACCTTC
TRBJ1-3 NA TRBD1 TRBV6-1 CASSEDRGHTIYF TGTGCCAGCAGTGAAGACAGGGGACACACCATATATTTT
TRBJ1-5 NA TRBD1 TRBV19 CASRGQYYSNQPQHF TGTGCCAGTAGGGGACAGTACTATAGCAATCAGCCCCAGCATTTT
TRBJ2-1 NA TRBD2 TRBV2 CASSEVAGVPYNEQFF TGTGCCAGCAGTGAAGTAGCGGGGGTGCCCTACAATGAGCAGTTCTTC
TRBJ2-1 NA NA TRBV5-6 CASSLASTNEQFF TGTGCCAGCAGCTTGGCAAGCACCAATGAGCAGTTCTTC
TRBJ2-1 few TRBD1 TRBV7-6 CASSPTGGSYNEQFF TGTGCCAGCAGCCCTACAGGGGGCTCCTACAATGAGCAGTTCTTC
TRBJ2-7 NA NA TRBV7-9 CASSGYRDNYYEQYF TGTGCCAGCAGCGGTTACCGGGACAACTACTACGAGCAGTACTTC
TRBJ2-3 once NA TRBV5-1 CASSDSHSSTDTQYF TGCGCCAGCAGCGACTCCCATTCTAGCACAGATACGCAGTATTTT
TRBJ1-6 NA NA TRBV5-1 CASSQKGDSYNSPLHF TGCGCCAGCAGCCAGAAGGGGGACTCCTATAATTCACCCCTCCACTTT
TRBJ1-6 NA TRBD1 TRBV7-9 CASSSHGQGYNSPLHF TGTGCCAGCAGCTCTCACGGACAGGGTTATAATTCACCCCTCCACTTT
TRBJ1-1 NA NA TRBV27 CASSFGQARGNTEAFF TGTGCCAGCAGTTTCGGGCAGGCTAGGGGGAACACTGAAGCTTTCTTT